This TCR beta chain was recorded in a study of cytomegalovirus exposure and HLA in healthy donors. Whole-study results and caveats: In vitro experiments confirmed that a few CMV-associated chains were specific for CMV antigens. The study assumed roughly uniform donor sequencing depth for presence/absence analyses. A later analysis found TCR association rates differed by HLA locus, highest for DRB1 and lowest for HLA-C.

Looked up from germline, CDR1 is SGHVS and CDR2 is FQNEAQ. With V trimmed by 5 bases and J by 3 bases, 7 bases remained unmatched. The CDR3 is 15 amino acids. A note on this clone: The antigen is undetermined.

Vbeta (60) and Jbeta (13) primers were used in the PCR. Per the original data handling: Later reanalysis found 80 million or so unique TCR beta chains, about 11 million of them shared. Data came from immunoSEQ multiplex PCR; TCRdb stores just in-frame clones and leaves some out. The DNA was the basis for D and trimming; V, J and clone size are from that table. The table includes 75,000 to 80,000 clones, over 70% detected once. The rearrangement links TRBV7-8 to TRBJ2-7; TRBD1 matches at 10 bases. Specimen: PBMCs. This TCR was recovered from a man aged 35 to 55 in good health and CMV-seronegative. CDR3 sequence reads: CASSLRTGGSYEQYF. CDR3 coding DNA: TGTGCCAGCAGCCTCCGGACAGGGGGAAGCTACGAGCAGTACTTC.